This T cell receptor beta chain was retrieved from a study of PD-1 blockade in classical Hodgkin lymphoma. Method: immunoSEQ multiplex PCR; TCRdb's copy keeps in-frame clones and lacks some. This sample carries around 40,000 clones, roughly 78% of them seen once, and the ten largest clones take 10% to 15%. Relapses following autologous stem cell transplantation were seen in all patients, with brentuximab vedotin exposure varying. V shed 2 bases and J 0 bases; nucleotides not matched to a gene: 7. This CDR3 comprises 16 residues. The germline CDR1 and CDR2 sequences are KGHSH and LQKENI. The source was peripheral blood mononuclear cells (PBMCs), collected at baseline. The chain has TRBV18 and TRBJ2-7; 7 positions match TRBD2. The sequence came from a human donor with classical Hodgkin lymphoma. The chain's CDR3 is CASSPNGGGSSYEQYF. CDR3 DNA sequence: TGTGCCAGCTCACCAAATGGCGGGGGTAGCTCCTACGAGCAGTACTTC.